Following are 21 T cell receptor beta chains from one sample sequenced in a study of control samples from healthy donors and cancer patients. Produced via immunoSEQ multiplex PCR; TCRdb's table is partial and in-frame only. The table lists over 15,000 clones, around nine tenths of them singletons. Sequenced input: PBMCs. The receptors stem from a man aged 55 to 69 with head and neck cancer.

The chain combines TRBV11-3 with TRBJ2-7; 9 nucleotides align to TRBD1. The germline V gene encodes CDR1 SGHNT and CDR2 YENEEA. The CDR3 is 19 residues long. Trimming cost V 4 bases and J 6 bases; bases outside gene matches: 22. The CDR3 sequence: CASSSPGGTGFDESGEQYF. The CDR3 DNA reads TGTGCCAGCAGCTCCCCAGGGGGGACAGGGTTCGATGAGTCGGGCGAGCAGTACTTC.

The chain uses TRBV27 and TRBJ1-1, with D possibly being TRBD1 (5 bases). Trimming cost V 8 bases and J 4 bases, with 20 bases left between them. The germline CDR1 and CDR2 sequences are MNHEY and SMNVEV (reference sequence). This CDR3 is 15 amino acids long. The CDR3 spells CASAVLGVRSTEAFF. The CDR3 region has the DNA TGTGCCAGCGCAGTATTGGGGGTTCGTAGCACTGAAGCTTTCTTT.

The chain links TRBV4-1 to TRBJ2-2, with D unclear. This CDR3 has 16 residues. The ends were cut back, 5 bases at V and 3 bases at J, with 16 bases in the middle. CDR1 and CDR2 from the germline V gene are MGHRA and YSYEKL. The DNA for the CDR3 is TGCGCCAGCAGCACCCGGCCCCGCCGGGACACCGGGGAGCTGTTTTTT. Amino acid sequence: CASSTRPRRDTGELFF.

The chain has TRBV25-1 and TRBJ1-1; no clear D. CDR3 length equals 13 residues. CDR1 is MGHDK and CDR2 is SYGVNS in the germline V gene. V was cut by 2 bases and J by 1 base, with 5 bases left in between. CDR3 sequence (DNA): TGTGCCAGCAGTGAAGGTGAGAACACTGAAGCTTTCTTT. Translated: CASSEGENTEAFF.

The chain joins TRBV18 to TRBJ2-5; D may be TRBD2 (6 bases). Germline V gene lookup returns CDR1 KGHSH and CDR2 LQKENI. Trimming stripped 3 bases from V and 4 bases from J, with 6 bases between. This CDR3 region has 12 residues. Here the CDR3 DNA reads TGTGCCAGCTCACCGGGGGGAGAGACCCAGTACTTC. Translating gives CASSPGGETQYF.

The sample holds one count of this clone. This rearrangement joins TRBV10-3 to TRBJ1-1; D might be TRBD1 (5 bases). Germline CDR1 ENHRY, CDR2 SYGVKD. CDR3 length: 14 amino acids. The V end lost 4 bases, the J end lost 1 base, and 10 bases lay between the germline ends. This CDR3 reads CAISGREPNTEAFF. As DNA, the CDR3 is TGTGCCATCAGTGGCAGGGAGCCGAACACTGAAGCTTTCTTT.

The chain has TRBV11-2 and TRBJ2-3; D unresolved. CDR3 length equals 15 residues. CDR1 is SGHAT and CDR2 is FQNNGV in the germline V gene. Trimming shortened V by 0 bases and J by 1 base, and 8 bases separated the two germline ends. As DNA, the CDR3 is TGTGCCAGCAGCTTAGATCGGTCGGGCACAGATACGCAGTATTTT. It codes for CASSLDRSGTDTQYF.

A single count supports this clone. This specimen includes other DNA sequences encoding the same CDR3. The chain combines TRBV5-6 with TRBJ2-7, with D maybe TRBD1 (6 bases). Germline V gives CDR1 SGHDT, CDR2 YYEEEE. The CDR3 loop spans 15 amino acids. Trimming removed 4 bases at V and 1 base at J, with 15 bases between. Here the CDR3 DNA reads TGTGCCAGCAGCGGGGGACAAGGCCTTTCCTACGAGCAGTACTTC. Its translation: CASSGGQGLSYEQYF.

The genes are TRBV11-3 and TRBJ2-7; 8 bases agree with TRBD1. Looked up from germline, CDR1 is SGHNT and CDR2 is YENEEA. The CDR3 spans 13 residues. The V segment lost 4 bases and the J segment 2 bases; nucleotides outside the gene matches: 1. The CDR3: CASSSGGAYEQYF. Here the CDR3 DNA reads TGTGCCAGCAGCTCAGGGGGCGCCTACGAGCAGTACTTC.

This clone was picked up one time. This chain joins TRBV7-9 and TRBJ2-7; perhaps TRBD1 as D (5 bases). The V gene's germline CDR1 is SEHNR and CDR2 FQNEAQ (reference sequence). The CDR3 is 14 residues long. V was pared by 4 bases and J by 7 bases, with 17 bases between. CDR3 sequence: CASSSPAQGWEQYF. In DNA, the CDR3 is TGTGCCAGCAGCTCCCCCGCCCAGGGCTGGGAGCAGTACTTC.

The chain carries TRBV4-2 and TRBJ1-1, with D uncertain. V lost 1 base to trimming and J lost 1 base, with 16 bases between them. Germline CDR1 is LGHNA and CDR2 is YNFKEQ. The CDR3 contains 17 residues. CDR3 nucleotides: TGTGCCAGCAGCCAAGGCGGTGCGAGTGGCAAGAACACTGAAGCTTTCTTT. It yields the protein CASSQGGASGKNTEAFF.

The chain links TRBV5-6 to TRBJ1-6; 9 bases line up with TRBD1. The CDR3 contains 14 residues. J was trimmed by 9 bases and V by 5 bases; bases with no gene match: 6. Germline CDR1 SGHDT, CDR2 YYEEEE. The CDR3 loop reads CASRYGTGSSPLHF. The CDR3 region has the DNA TGTGCCAGCAGATACGGGACAGGGAGTTCACCCCTCCACTTT. The variable domain in full, completed from reference TRBV5-6 and TRBJ1-6, reads DAGVTQSPTHLIKTRGQQVTLRCSPKSGHDTVSWYQQALGQGPQFIFQYYEEEERQRGNFPDRFSGHQFPNYSSELNVNALLLGDSALYLCASRYGTGSSPLHFGNGTRLTVT.

The chain joins TRBV21-1 to TRBJ1-5; TRBD1 reflects the table's D call only, with no check against the DNA. TRBV21-1 is a listed pseudogene. The CDR3 is 14 amino acids. The CDR3 loop is CASSKAGGNQPQHF. CDR3 sequence (DNA): TGTGCCAGCAGCAAAGCGGGCGGCAATCAGCCCCAGCATTTT.

This chain links TRBV11-2 with TRBJ2-2; 8 positions match TRBD1. In germline, CDR1 is SGHAT, CDR2 FQNNGV. The CDR3 sequence is 16 residues long. Germline trimming cut 4 bases from V and 0 bases from J; bases unmatched to any gene: 4. CDR3 in DNA: TGTGCCAGCAGCTCCCGGGACAGGACGAACACCGGGGAGCTGTTTTTT. This codes for CASSSRDRTNTGELFF.

Only one count was recorded for this clone. This sequence joins TRBV4-1 and TRBJ1-1, with 7 bases matching TRBD1. After removal of 1 base from V and 5 bases from J, the junction contained 7 bases not matched to a gene. In germline, CDR1 is MGHRA, CDR2 YSYEKL. This CDR3 is built from 15 residues. The CDR3 DNA is TGCGCCAGCAGCCAAGCGTACAGGGGAAGGACTGAAGCTTTCTTT. Its translation is CASSQAYRGRTEAFF.

This chain connects TRBV2 to TRBJ1-1; D ambiguous. V gave up 4 bases and J gave up 8 bases, with 8 bases separating them. CDR1 and CDR2 from the germline V gene are SNHLY and FYNNEI. CDR3 length: 11 residues. As DNA, the CDR3 is TGTGCCAGCAGTGGAGGGATCGAAGCTTTCTTT. This sequence encodes CASSGGIEAFF.

V usage is TRBV19 and J usage is TRBJ1-2; 7 bases match TRBD1. V dropped 5 bases and J dropped 2; count of bases not matched to a gene: 8. CDR1 is LNHDA, CDR2 SQIVND, per germline (reference sequence). The CDR3 contains 15 residues. The CDR3 bases are TGTGCCAGTAGTCTCCCTTCGACAGGGAACTATGGCTACACCTTC. Translated: CASSLPSTGNYGYTF.

The chain is built from TRBV6-5 and TRBJ1-4, with a tentative D call TRBD1 (5 bases). There are 14 residues in the CDR3. Per germline, CDR1 MNHEY and CDR2 SVGAGI. V gave up 5 bases and J gave up 7 bases, with 14 bases separating them. This chain's CDR3 is CASSPRDGLEKLFF. CDR3 coding DNA: TGTGCCAGCAGTCCCCGGGACGGACTTGAAAAACTGTTTTTT.

This clone was seen a few times. In DNA form, the CDR3 reads TGTGCCAGTAGGGGCGACAGGGCGGATAATAGCAATCAGCCCCAGCATTTT. This codes for CASRGDRADNSNQPQHF. The rearrangement links TRBV19 to TRBJ1-5, with 7 bases that match TRBD1. The CDR3 contains 17 residues. After removal of 6 bases from V and 0 bases from J, the junction contained 11 bases not matched to a gene. CDR1 is LNHDA and CDR2 is SQIVND in the germline V gene (reference sequence).

The chain employs TRBV19 and TRBJ1-5; D is unresolved. CDR3 size: 15 residues. In germline, CDR1 is LNHDA, CDR2 SQIVND (reference sequence). V shed 4 bases and J shed 3 bases, with 13 bases lying between them. DNA for the CDR3: TGTGCCAGTAGTACCTCTAGCGGGCTCAATCAGCCCCAGCATTTT. Its translation is CASSTSSGLNQPQHF.

The chain has TRBV5-6 and TRBJ1-5; D remains ambiguous. Germline CDR1 is SGHDT and CDR2 is YYEEEE. The CDR3 loop spans 13 amino acids. The V gene lost 4 bases and the J gene lost 5 bases, with 10 bases spanning the gap. CDR3 region: CASSQTADQPQHF. For the CDR3, the DNA is TGTGCCAGCAGCCAGACGGCTGATCAGCCCCAGCATTTT.